This TCR beta chain appears in the sequencing data of a study of response to subunit inactivated influenza vaccine. General study results and limits: That few new T cells are recruited by each seasonal influenza vaccination was the authors' suggestion.

This CDR3 is built from 16 residues. From germline, CDR1 is SGDLS and CDR2 YYNGEE. V was trimmed by 6 bases and J by 1 base, leaving 19 bases between them. About this clonotype itself: Its cognate antigen is unknown.

From the RT-PCR reads, TCRdb called clonotypes with MiXCR, one entry per CDR3 protein. In the table there are around 160,000 distinct CDR3 sequences, under 13% of which are singletons. The sequence came from a man aged 50 to 60 who received an inactivated influenza vaccine. V gene TRBV9 combines with J gene TRBJ1-2; D unresolved. The sequenced sample was non-naive T cells sorted from PBMCs, obtained roughly 6 weeks after vaccination. DNA of the CDR3: TGTGCCAGCAAGCCCATCCAGGATTGGGGTAACTATGGCTACACCTTC. This gives the protein CASKPIQDWGNYGYTF.